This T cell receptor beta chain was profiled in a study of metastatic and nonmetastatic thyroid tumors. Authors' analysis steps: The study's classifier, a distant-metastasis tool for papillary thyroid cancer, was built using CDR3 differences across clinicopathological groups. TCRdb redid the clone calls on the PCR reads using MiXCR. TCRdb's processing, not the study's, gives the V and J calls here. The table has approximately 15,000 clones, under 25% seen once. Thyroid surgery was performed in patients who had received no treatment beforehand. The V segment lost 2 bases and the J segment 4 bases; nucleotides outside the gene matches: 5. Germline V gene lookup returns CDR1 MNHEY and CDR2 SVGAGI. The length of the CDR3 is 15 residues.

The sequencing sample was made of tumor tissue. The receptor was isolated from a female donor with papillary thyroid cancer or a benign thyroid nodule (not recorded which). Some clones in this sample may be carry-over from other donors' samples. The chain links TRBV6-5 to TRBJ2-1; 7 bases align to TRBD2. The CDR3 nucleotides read TGTGCCAGCAGTTACGGAGCGGGATCGTACAATGAGCAGTTCTTC. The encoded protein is CASSYGAGSYNEQFF.